The 13 T cell receptor beta chains presented below share a single source sample, sequenced in a study of T cells in Graves' hyperthyroidism and ophthalmopathy. Amplified regions were TCR beta CDR3 sequences from RNA transcripts. A first-round RT-PCR of the TCR CDR3 used the HTBI primer set. TCRdb reprocessed the multiplex PCR reads with MiXCR, giving one entry per CDR3 protein. The sample records hundreds of thousands of distinct CDR3 sequences, about 15% being singletons. The sample taken for sequencing was blood. The receptor set was obtained from a woman aged 25 to 39 with Graves' hyperthyroidism that later progressed to Graves' ophthalmopathy.

This chain links TRBV9 with TRBJ2-3; D is unresolved. Per the germline V gene, CDR1 is SGDLS and CDR2 is YYNGEE. The length of the CDR3 is 14 residues. Trimming removed 0 bases from V and 0 bases from J, with 5 bases in between. DNA for the CDR3: TGTGCCAGCAGCGTAGCCCTCAGCACAGATACGCAGTATTTT. Protein: CASSVALSTDTQYF. The variable domain in full, with the rest retrieved from reference TRBV9 and TRBJ2-3, is DSGVTQTPKHLITATGQRVTLRCSPRSGDLSVYWYQQSLDQGLQFLIQYYNGEERAKGNILERFSAQQFPDLHSELNLSSLELGDSALYFCASSVALSTDTQYFGPGTRLTVL.

This clonotype has ten or more counts. V usage is TRBV18 and J usage is TRBJ2-5; D gene unclear. V was clipped by 3 bases and J by 3 bases, with 8 bases between them. CDR3 length: 13 residues. The germline V gene has CDR1 KGHSH and CDR2 LQKENI. CDR3 in DNA: TGTGCCAGCTCACCTAGGATCGAAGAGACCCAGTACTTC. As protein: CASSPRIEETQYF.

The rearrangement links TRBV27 to TRBJ2-2; 8 bases map to TRBD2. The CDR3 spans 14 residues. Germline CDR1 MNHEY, CDR2 SMNVEV (reference sequence). The trim removed 2 bases at V and 7 bases at J, leaving 3 bases unmatched. In nucleotides, the CDR3 is TGTGCCAGCAGTTTAGGCGGGAGGATCGGGGAGCTGTTTTTT. Its protein is CASSLGGRIGELFF.

This clonotype appeared many times. This chain joins TRBV28 and TRBJ2-2; D not certain. Trimming cost V 6 bases and J 1 base, with 9 bases left between them. This CDR3 comprises 14 residues. The germline gives CDR1 MDHEN, CDR2 SYDVKM. CDR3 loop: CASSLPGNTGELFF. CDR3 coding DNA: TGTGCCAGCAGCCTCCCGGGGAACACCGGGGAGCTGTTTTTT.

This clonotype was seen many times. V gene TRBV20-1 combines with J gene TRBJ2-5, with 7 bases that match TRBD1. The CDR3 consists of 14 residues. V dropped 5 bases and J dropped 0; count of bases not matched to a gene: 6. Germline V gene sequence: CDR1 DFQATT, CDR2 SNEGSKA (reference sequence). The DNA for the CDR3 is TGCAGTGCTCCAAGACAGGGATACCAAGAGACCCAGTACTTC. Its protein is CSAPRQGYQETQYF.

About this clonotype: This sequence may be a read error, since a much larger clone differs from it by one base. The rearrangement uses TRBV2 and TRBJ1-2; perhaps TRBD1 as D (5 bases). The CDR3 sequence is 13 residues long. Trimming pared 3 bases from V and 6 bases from J, leaving 11 bases between. The germline CDR1 and CDR2 sequences are SNHLY and FYNNEI. The CDR3 sequence is CASSDGHDDGYTF. The CDR3 nucleotides are TGTGCCAGCAGTGACGGACACGATGATGGCTACACCTTC.

There are many counts of this clonotype. V gene TRBV28 combines with J gene TRBJ2-1; the D gene is possibly TRBD1 (6 bases). This CDR3 has 16 residues. V gave up 2 bases and J gave up 4 bases, with 15 bases separating them. The germline V gene encodes CDR1 MDHEN and CDR2 SYDVKM. CDR3 DNA sequence: TGTGCCAGCAGTTTAACAGGGAATGGAGTTTACAATGAGCAGTTCTTC. This encodes CASSLTGNGVYNEQFF.

The gene calls are TRBV4-3 and TRBJ2-3; maybe TRBD2 (6 bases). The CDR3 length is 15 residues. Trimming cost V 0 bases and J 3 bases, with 10 bases left between them. Germline V gene lookup returns CDR1 LGHNA and CDR2 YSLEER. The CDR3 nucleotides read TGCGCCAGCAGCCAAGATCGGGGGACGACAGATACGCAGTATTTT. This sequence encodes CASSQDRGTTDTQYF.

This clonotype occurred many times. The chain uses TRBV29-1 and TRBJ1-1, with 11 bases matching TRBD1. In germline, CDR1 is SQVTM, CDR2 ANQGSEA. V lost 5 bases, J lost 6 bases, and 11 bases stayed unmatched. This CDR3 has 15 residues. CDR3 amino acids: CSVLHFGQGASEAFF. The CDR3 nucleotides read TGCAGCGTTCTACATTTCGGACAGGGGGCTTCTGAAGCTTTCTTT.

The CDR3 spells CASSYVGDRVYEQYF. CDR3 coding DNA: TGTGCCAGCAGTTACGTAGGGGACAGGGTCTACGAGCAGTACTTC. The rearrangement uses TRBV6-5 and TRBJ2-7, with 9 bases matching TRBD1. The CDR3 contains 15 residues. Germline assignment: CDR1 MNHEY and CDR2 SVGAGI. The ends lost 2 bases at V and 3 bases at J; junction bases unmatched: 5.

This clonotype was seen many times. CDR3 nucleotide sequence: TGCAGTGCTAGAACAGCAAGGGACATCCTTGGGAACGAGCAGTACTTC. This codes for CSARTARDILGNEQYF. V and J are TRBV20-1 and TRBJ2-7; D is possibly TRBD1 (6 bases). V lost 2 bases and J 5 bases, leaving 22 bases between the germline ends. Germline loops: CDR1 DFQATT, CDR2 SNEGSKA (reference sequence). CDR3 length: 16 amino acids.

This chain links TRBV5-8 with TRBJ1-2; 8 nucleotides align to TRBD1. J lost 3 bases, V lost 1 base, and 5 bases had no gene match. The CDR3 is made up of 15 amino acids. In germline, CDR1 is SGHTS, CDR2 YDEGEE. The chain's CDR3 is CASSLRQGIDYGYTF. CDR3 sequence (DNA): TGTGCCAGCAGCTTGAGACAGGGGATCGACTATGGCTACACCTTC.

Note on this clonotype: A much larger clone sits a single nucleotide away, making a read error possible. The rearrangement joins TRBV27 to TRBJ2-3, with unresolved D. Germline V gene lookup returns CDR1 MNHEY and CDR2 SMNVEV (reference sequence). The CDR3 has 11 amino acids. V was shortened by 6 bases and J by 7 bases, with 8 bases between the two germline ends. CDR3: CASRTRNTQYF. The CDR3 nucleotides are TGTGCCAGCAGGACCAGAAATACGCAGTATTTT.